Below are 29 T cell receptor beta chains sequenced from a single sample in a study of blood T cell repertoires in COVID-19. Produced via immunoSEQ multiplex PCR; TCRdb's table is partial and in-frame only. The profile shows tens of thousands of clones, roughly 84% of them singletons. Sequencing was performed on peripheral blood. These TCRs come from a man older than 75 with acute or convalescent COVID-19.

CDR3 sequence reads: CASNEDRGFTEAFF. CDR3 DNA sequence: TGTGCCAGTAACGAAGACAGGGGTTTTACTGAAGCTTTCTTT. The genes are TRBV19 and TRBJ1-1; 8 bases line up with TRBD1. The V gene's germline CDR1 is LNHDA and CDR2 SQIVND (reference sequence). The J segment lost 5 bases and the V segment lost 7 bases, leaving 9 bases of the junction unmatched. The CDR3 is 14 amino acids.

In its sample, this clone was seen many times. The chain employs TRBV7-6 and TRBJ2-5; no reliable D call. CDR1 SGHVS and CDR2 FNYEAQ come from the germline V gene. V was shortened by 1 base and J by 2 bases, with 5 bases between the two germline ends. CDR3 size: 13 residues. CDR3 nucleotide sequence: TGTGCCAGCAGCTTAGGCAGGCAAGAGACCCAGTACTTC. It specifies CASSLGRQETQYF.

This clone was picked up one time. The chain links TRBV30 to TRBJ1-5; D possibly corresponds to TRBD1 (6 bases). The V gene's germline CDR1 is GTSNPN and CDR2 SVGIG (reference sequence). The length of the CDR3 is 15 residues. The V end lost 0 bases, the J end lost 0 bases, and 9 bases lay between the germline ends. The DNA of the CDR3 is TGTGCCTGGAGTGTACAGGGCGATAGCAATCAGCCCCAGCATTTT. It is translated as CAWSVQGDSNQPQHF.

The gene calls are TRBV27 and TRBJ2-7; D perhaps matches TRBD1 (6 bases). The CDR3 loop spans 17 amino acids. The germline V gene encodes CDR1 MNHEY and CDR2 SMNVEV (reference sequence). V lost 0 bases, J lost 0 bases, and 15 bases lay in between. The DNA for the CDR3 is TGTGCCAGCAGTTTATCGTATTCTGGACAGTTCTCCTACGAGCAGTACTTC. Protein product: CASSLSYSGQFSYEQYF.

The CDR3 region has the DNA TGTGCCAGCAGCCGAGCGGGGGGGCCAACGTCCTACAATGAGCAGTTCTTC. It codes for CASSRAGGPTSYNEQFF. V and J are TRBV14 and TRBJ2-1, with 10 nucleotides matching TRBD2. Losses at the gene ends were 4 bases for V and 1 base for J; bases not matched to a gene: 7. Germline values: CDR1 SGHDN, CDR2 FVKESK. The CDR3 consists of 17 residues.

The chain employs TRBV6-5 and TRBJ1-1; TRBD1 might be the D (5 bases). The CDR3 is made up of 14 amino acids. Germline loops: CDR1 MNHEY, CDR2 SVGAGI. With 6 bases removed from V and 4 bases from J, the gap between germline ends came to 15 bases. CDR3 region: CASSPVRGVTEAFF. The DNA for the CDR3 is TGTGCCAGCAGCCCCGTCCGGGGGGTCACTGAAGCTTTCTTT.

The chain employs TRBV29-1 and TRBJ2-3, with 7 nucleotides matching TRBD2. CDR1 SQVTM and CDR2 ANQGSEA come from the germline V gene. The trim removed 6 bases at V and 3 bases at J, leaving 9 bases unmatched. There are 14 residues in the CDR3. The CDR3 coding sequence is TGCAGCGTGGGGAGCGGGACTGGAACAGATACGCAGTATTTT. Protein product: CSVGSGTGTDTQYF.

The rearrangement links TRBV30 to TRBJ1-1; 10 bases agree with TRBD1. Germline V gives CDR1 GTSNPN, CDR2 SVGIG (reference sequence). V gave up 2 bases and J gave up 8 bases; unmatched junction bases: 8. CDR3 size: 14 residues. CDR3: CAWSFGQGGTEAFF. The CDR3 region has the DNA TGTGCCTGGAGTTTCGGACAGGGGGGAACCGAAGCTTTCTTT. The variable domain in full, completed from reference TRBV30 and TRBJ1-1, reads SQTIHQWPATLVQPVGSPLSLECTVEGTSNPNLYWYRQAAGRGLQLLFYSVGIGQISSEVPQNLSASRPQDRQFILSSKKLLLSDSGFYLCAWSFGQGGTEAFFGQGTRLTVV.

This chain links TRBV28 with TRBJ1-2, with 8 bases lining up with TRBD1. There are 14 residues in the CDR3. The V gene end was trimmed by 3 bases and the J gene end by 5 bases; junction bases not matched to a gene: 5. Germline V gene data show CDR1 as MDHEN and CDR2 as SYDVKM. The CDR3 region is CASSFFGQGYGYTF. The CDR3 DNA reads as TGTGCCAGCAGTTTCTTCGGACAGGGATATGGCTACACCTTC.

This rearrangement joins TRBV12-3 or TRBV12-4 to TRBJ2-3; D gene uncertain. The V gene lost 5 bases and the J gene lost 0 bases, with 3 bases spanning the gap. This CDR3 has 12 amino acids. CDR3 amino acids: CASSPSTDTQYF. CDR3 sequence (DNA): TGTGCCAGCAGTCCTAGCACAGATACGCAGTATTTT.

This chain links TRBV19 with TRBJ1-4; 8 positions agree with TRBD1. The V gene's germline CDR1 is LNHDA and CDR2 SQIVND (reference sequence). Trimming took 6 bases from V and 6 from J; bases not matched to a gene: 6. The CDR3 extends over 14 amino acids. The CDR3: CASRTDRAYEKLFF. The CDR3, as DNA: TGTGCCAGTAGGACGGACAGGGCTTATGAAAAACTGTTTTTT.

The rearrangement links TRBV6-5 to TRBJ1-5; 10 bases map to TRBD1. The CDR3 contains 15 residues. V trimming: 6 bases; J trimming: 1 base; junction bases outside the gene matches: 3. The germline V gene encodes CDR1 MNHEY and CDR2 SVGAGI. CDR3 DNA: TGTGCCAGCAGGACAGGGGGCGCAAGCAATCAGCCCCAGCATTTT. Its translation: CASRTGGASNQPQHF.

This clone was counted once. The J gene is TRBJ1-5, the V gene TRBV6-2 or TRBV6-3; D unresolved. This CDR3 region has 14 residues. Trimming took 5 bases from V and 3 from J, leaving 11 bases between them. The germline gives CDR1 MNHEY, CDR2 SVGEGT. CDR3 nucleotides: TGTGCCAGCAGTATCGACCGACTCAATCAGCCCCAGCATTTT. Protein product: CASSIDRLNQPQHF.

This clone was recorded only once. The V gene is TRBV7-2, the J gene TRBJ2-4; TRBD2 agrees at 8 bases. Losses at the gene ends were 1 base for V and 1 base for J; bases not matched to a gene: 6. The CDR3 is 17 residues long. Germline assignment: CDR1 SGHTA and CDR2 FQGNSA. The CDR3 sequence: CASSLGVGGGAKNIQYF. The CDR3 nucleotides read TGTGCCAGCAGCTTAGGAGTAGGCGGGGGGGCCAAAAACATTCAGTACTTC.

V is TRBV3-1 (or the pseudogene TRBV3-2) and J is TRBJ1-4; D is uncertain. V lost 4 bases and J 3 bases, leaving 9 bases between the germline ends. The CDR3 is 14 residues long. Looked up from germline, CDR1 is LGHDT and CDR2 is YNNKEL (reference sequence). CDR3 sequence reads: CASSLDGSNEKLFF. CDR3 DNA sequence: TGTGCCAGCAGCCTCGACGGGTCTAATGAAAAACTGTTTTTT.

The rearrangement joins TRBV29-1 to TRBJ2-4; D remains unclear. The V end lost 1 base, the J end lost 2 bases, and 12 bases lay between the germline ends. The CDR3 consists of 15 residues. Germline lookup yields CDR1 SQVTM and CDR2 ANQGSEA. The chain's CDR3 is CSVEVWRGSKNIQYF. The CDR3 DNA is TGCAGCGTTGAAGTCTGGCGAGGATCCAAAAACATTCAGTACTTC.

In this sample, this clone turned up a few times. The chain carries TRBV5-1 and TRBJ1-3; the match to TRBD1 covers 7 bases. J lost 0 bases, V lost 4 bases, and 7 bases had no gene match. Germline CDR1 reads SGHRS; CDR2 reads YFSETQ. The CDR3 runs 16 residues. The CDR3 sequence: CASSTGQSYSGNTIYF. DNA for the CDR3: TGCGCCAGCAGCACGGGACAGAGCTACTCTGGAAACACCATATATTTT.

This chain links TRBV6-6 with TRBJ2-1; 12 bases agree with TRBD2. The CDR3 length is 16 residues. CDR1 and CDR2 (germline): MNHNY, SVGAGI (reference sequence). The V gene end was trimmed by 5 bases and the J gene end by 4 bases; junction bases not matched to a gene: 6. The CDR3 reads CASSPSSGRAYNEQFF. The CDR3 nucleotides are TGTGCCAGCAGTCCCTCTAGCGGGAGGGCATACAATGAGCAGTTCTTC.

The CDR3 spells CASSVAGSGNTIYF. The CDR3 coding sequence is TGCGCCAGCAGTGTGGCGGGCTCTGGAAACACCATATATTTT. The chain links TRBV10-2 to TRBJ1-3; D ambiguous. Germline CDR1 is WSHSY and CDR2 is SAAADI. CDR3 size: 14 residues. With 4 bases removed from V and 0 bases from J, the gap between germline ends came to 7 bases.

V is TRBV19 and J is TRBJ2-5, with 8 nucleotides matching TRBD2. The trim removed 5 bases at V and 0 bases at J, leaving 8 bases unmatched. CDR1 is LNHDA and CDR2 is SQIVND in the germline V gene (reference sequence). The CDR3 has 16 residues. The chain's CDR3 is CASSPRSGKYQETQYF. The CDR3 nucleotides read TGTGCCAGTAGTCCACGTAGCGGGAAGTACCAAGAGACCCAGTACTTC. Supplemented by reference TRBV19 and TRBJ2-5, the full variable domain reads DGGITQSPKYLFRKEGQNVTLSCEQNLNHDAMYWYRQDPGQGLRLIYYSQIVNDFQKGDIAEGYSVSREKKESFPLTVTSAQKNPTAFYLCASSPRSGKYQETQYFGPGTRLLVL.

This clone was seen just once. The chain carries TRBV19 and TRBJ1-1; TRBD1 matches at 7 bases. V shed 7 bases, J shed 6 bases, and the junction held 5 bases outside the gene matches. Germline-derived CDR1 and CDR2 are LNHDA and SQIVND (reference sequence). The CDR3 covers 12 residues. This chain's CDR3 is CASTTRGAEAFF. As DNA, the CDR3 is TGTGCCAGTACTACCAGGGGGGCTGAAGCTTTCTTT.

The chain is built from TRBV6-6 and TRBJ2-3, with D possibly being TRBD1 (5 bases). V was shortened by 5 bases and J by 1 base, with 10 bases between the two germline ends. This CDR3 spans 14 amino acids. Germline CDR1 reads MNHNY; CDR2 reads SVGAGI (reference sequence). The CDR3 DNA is TGTGCCAGCAGTGACAGTTTACGCACAGATACGCAGTATTTT. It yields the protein CASSDSLRTDTQYF.

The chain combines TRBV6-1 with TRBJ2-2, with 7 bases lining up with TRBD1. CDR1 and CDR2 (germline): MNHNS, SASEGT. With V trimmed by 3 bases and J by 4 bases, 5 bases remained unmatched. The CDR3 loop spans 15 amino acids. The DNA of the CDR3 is TGTGCCAGCAGTGAGAGACAGGGTGGCACCGGGGAGCTGTTTTTT. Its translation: CASSERQGGTGELFF.

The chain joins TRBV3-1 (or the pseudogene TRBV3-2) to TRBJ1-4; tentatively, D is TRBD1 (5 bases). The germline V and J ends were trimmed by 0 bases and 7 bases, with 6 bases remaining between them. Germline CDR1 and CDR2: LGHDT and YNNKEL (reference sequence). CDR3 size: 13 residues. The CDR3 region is CASSQERGEKLFF. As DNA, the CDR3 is TGTGCCAGCAGCCAAGAAAGGGGTGAAAAACTGTTTTTT.

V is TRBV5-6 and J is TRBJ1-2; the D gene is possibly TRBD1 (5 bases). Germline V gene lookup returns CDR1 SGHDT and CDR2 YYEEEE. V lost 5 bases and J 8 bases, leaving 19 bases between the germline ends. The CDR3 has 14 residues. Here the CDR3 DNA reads TGTGCCAGCAGTCCAGGGAGGGGCGCGGACGGCTACACCTTC. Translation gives CASSPGRGADGYTF.

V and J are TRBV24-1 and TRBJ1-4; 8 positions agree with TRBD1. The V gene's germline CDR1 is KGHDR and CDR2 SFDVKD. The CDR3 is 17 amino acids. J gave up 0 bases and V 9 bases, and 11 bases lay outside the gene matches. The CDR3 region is CATLDRGPFATNEKLFF. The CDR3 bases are TGTGCCACCCTAGACAGGGGCCCCTTTGCAACTAATGAAAAACTGTTTTTT.

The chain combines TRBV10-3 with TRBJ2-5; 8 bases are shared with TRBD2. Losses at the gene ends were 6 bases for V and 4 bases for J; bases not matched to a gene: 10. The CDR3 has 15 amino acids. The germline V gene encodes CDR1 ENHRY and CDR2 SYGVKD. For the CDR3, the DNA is TGTGCCATCAGGGAGGGCGGGGGGAATGGAGAGACCCAGTACTTC. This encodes CAIREGGGNGETQYF.

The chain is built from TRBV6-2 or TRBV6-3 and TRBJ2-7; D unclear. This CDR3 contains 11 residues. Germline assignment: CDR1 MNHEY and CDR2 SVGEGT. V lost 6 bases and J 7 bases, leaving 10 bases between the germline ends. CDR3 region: CASSRSGEQYF. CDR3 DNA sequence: TGTGCCAGCAGCCGGTCCGGGGAGCAGTACTTC.

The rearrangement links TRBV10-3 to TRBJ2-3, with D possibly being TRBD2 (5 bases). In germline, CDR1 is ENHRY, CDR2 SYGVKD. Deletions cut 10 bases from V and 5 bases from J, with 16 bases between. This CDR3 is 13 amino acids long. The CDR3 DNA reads TGTGCCACCCGAGCGGAGCGGTTAGATACGCAGTATTTT. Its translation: CATRAERLDTQYF.